The present T cell receptor beta chain was sequenced within a study of shared clonotypes between healthy human individuals. CDR1 and CDR2 from the germline V gene are MNHNS and SASEGT. The CDR3 runs to 16 residues. The V gene lost 2 bases and the J gene lost 7 bases, with 21 bases spanning the gap. Across several immunoSEQ plates, the genomic DNA of each subset was split evenly. Repertoires were generated with immunoSEQ multiplex PCR, while TCRdb's copy carries only in-frame clones and drops some. The sample lists about 2.1 million clones; approximately 92% were seen once. Concerning this clone: Antigen: not known.

Study-level results: Sequencing depth was expected to influence donor clonotype sharing. The generation probabilities recorded for non-shared clonotypes fell below those of clonotypes shared by all four donors.

Naive CD8 cells lacked CD45RO and underwent positive selection for CCR7, leaving out terminally differentiated effector memory CD45RA+ cells. The sample comprised naive CD8+ T cells from PBMCs. The V gene is TRBV6-1, the J gene TRBJ2-7; no clear D gene. The clonotype originates from a man aged 18 to 30 in good health. Some clones in this sample may be carry-over from other donors' samples. The CDR3 region is CASSETQKHLSLEQYF. The CDR3 DNA reads TGTGCCAGCAGTGAAACCCAGAAACACCTATCCCTGGAGCAGTACTTC.